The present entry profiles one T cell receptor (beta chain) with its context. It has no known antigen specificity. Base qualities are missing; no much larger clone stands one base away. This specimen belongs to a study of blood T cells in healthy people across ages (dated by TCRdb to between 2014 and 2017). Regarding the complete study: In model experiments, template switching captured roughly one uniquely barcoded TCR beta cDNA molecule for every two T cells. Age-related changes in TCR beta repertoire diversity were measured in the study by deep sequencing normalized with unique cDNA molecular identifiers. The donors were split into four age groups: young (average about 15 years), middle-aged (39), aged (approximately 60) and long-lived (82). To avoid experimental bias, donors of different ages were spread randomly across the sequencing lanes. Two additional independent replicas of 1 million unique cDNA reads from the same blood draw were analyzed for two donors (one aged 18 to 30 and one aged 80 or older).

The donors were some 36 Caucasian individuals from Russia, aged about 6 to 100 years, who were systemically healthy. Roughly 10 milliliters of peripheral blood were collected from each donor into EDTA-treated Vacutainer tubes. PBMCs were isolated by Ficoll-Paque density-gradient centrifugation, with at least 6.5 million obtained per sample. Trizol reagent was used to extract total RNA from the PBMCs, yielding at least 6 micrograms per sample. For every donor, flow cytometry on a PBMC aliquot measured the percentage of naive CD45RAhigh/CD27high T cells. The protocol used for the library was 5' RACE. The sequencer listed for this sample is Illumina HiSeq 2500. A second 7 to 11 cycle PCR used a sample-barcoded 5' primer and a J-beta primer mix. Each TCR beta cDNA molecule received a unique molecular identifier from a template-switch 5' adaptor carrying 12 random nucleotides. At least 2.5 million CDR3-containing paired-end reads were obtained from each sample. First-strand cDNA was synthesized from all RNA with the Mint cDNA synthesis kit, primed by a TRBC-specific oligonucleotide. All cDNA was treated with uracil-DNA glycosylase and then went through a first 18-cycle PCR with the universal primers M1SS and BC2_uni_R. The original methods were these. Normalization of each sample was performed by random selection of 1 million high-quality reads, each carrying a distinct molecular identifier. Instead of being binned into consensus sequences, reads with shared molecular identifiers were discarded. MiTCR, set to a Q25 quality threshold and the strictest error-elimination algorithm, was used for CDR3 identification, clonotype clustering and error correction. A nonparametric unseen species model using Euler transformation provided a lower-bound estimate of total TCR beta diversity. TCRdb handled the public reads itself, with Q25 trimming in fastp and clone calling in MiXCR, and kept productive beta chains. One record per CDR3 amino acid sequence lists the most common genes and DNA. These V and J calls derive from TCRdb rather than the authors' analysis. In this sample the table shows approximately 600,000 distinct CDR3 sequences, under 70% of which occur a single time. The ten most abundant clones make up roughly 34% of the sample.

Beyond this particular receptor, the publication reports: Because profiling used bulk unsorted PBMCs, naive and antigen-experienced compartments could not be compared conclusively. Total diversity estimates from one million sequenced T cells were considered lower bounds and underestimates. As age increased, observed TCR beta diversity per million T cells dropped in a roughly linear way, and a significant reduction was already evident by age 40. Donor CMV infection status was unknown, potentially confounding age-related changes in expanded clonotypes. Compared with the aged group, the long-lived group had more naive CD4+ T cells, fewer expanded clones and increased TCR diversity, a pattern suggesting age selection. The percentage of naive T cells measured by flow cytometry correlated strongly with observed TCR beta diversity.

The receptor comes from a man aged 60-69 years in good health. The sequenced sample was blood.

The CDR3 protein: CASGAGLSYEQYF. The DNA sequence is TGTGCCAGCGGGGCGGGGTTATCCTACGAGCAGTACTTC. The chain is assembled from TRBV27 and TRBJ2-7; TRBD2 could be the D gene, as 6 bases match. CDR1 and CDR2 were assigned from the germline V gene (reference sequence) as MNHEY and SMNVEV. The CDR3 covers 13 residues, taking in both the cysteine and the phenylalanine. Only the CDR3 DNA is retained, 39 bases long and in frame from the first base. The V and J ends are trimmed by 8 bases and 1 base, leaving 12 bases between them.